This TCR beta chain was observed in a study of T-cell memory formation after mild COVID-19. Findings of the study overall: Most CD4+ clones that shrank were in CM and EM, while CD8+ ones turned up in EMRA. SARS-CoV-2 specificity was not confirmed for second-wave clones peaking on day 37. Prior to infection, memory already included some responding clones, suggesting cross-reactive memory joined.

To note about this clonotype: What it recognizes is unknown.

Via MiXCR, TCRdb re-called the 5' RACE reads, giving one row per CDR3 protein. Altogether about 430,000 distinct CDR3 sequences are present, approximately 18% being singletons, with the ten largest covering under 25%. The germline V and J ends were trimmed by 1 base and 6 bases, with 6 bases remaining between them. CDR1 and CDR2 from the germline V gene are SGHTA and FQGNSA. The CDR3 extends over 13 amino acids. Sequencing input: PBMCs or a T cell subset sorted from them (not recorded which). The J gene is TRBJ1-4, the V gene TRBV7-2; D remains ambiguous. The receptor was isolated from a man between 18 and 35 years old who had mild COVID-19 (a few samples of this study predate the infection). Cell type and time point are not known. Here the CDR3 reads CASSLEADEKLFF. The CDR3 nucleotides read TGTGCCAGCAGCTTAGAGGCCGATGAAAAACTGTTTTTT.